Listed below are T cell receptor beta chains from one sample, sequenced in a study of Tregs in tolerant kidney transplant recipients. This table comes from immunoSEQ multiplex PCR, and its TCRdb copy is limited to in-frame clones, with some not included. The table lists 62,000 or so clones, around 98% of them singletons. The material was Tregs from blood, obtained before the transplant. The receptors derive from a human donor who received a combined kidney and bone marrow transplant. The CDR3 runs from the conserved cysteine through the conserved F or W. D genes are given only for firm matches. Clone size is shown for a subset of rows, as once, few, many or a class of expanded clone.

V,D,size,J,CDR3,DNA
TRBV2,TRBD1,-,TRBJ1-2,CASTGQGWTEGYTF,TGTGCCAGCACCGGACAGGGATGGACGGAAGGCTACACCTTC
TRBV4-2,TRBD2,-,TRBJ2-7,CASSQDHRTSGEQYF,TGTGCCAGCAGCCAAGATCACAGGACTAGCGGAGAGCAGTACTTC
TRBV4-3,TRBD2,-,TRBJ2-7,CASSRVLGLAGDEQYF,TGCGCCAGCAGCCGAGTACTTGGACTAGCGGGAGACGAGCAGTACTTC
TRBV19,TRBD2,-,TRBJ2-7,CASSRLAGPSSYEQYF,TGTGCCAGTAGCCGACTAGCGGGCCCTAGCTCCTACGAGCAGTACTTC
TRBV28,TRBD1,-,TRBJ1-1,CASSFRTGPKTEAFF,TGTGCCAGCAGTTTCCGGACAGGGCCAAAAACTGAAGCTTTCTTT
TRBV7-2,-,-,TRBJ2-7,CASSSAYEQYF,TGTGCCAGCAGCTCGGCCTACGAGCAGTACTTC
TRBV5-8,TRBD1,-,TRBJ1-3,CASRKTGSGNTIYF,TGTGCCAGCAGAAAGACAGGGTCTGGAAACACCATATATTTT
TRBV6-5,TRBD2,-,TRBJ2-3,CASSRTSGRTDTQYF,TGTGCCAGCAGTCGGACTAGCGGGAGAACAGATACGCAGTATTTT
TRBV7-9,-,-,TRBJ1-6,CASSLAGSSDSPLHF,TGTGCCAGCAGCTTAGCCGGGTCGAGCGATTCACCCCTCCACTTT
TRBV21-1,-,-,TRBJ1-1,CASSKVEQGGLNTEAFF,TGTGCCAGCAGCAAAGTAGAACAGGGGGGGCTGAACACTGAAGCTTTCTTT
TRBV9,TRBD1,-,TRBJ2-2,CASSAFTTGYDGELFF,TGTGCCAGCAGCGCCTTCACGACAGGGTATGACGGGGAGCTGTTTTTT
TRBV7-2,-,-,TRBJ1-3,CASSLVRGNTIYF,TGTGCCAGCAGCTTAGTCAGAGGAAACACCATATATTTT
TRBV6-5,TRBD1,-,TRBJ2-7,CASSFGTEGYEQYF,TGTGCCAGCAGTTTCGGGACAGAAGGCTACGAGCAGTACTTC
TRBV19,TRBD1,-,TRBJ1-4,CASRDRGKRGNEKLFF,TGTGCCAGTAGGGACAGGGGGAAACGCGGGAATGAAAAACTGTTTTTT
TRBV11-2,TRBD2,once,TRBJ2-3,CASSFALSGGAGDTQYF,TGTGCCAGCAGCTTCGCCCTTAGCGGGGGGGCAGGAGATACGCAGTATTTT
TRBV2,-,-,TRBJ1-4,CASSGATNEKLFF,TGTGCCAGCAGTGGAGCAACTAATGAAAAACTGTTTTTT
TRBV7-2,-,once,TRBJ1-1,CASSSNRNTEAFF,TGTGCCAGCAGCTCCAACAGGAACACTGAAGCTTTCTTT
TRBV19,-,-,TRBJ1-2,CASSIGQVDYGYTF,TGTGCCAGTAGTATAGGTCAGGTGGACTATGGCTACACCTTC
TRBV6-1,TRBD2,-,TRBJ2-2,CASSPGRANTGELFF,TGTGCCAGCAGTCCGGGGAGGGCGAACACCGGGGAGCTGTTTTTT
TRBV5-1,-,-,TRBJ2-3,CASSLRLGVADTQYF,TGCGCCAGCAGCTTGAGGTTGGGAGTAGCAGATACGCAGTATTTT
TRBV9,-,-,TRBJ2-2,CASSILGSSTGELFF,TGTGCCAGCAGCATACTAGGGTCAAGCACCGGGGAGCTGTTTTTT
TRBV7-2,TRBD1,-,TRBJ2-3,CASSLGWDRSTDTQYF,TGTGCCAGCAGCTTAGGATGGGACAGAAGCACAGATACGCAGTATTTT
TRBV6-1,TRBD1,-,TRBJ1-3,CASSVQGASGNTIYF,TGTGCCAGCAGTGTACAGGGGGCATCTGGAAACACCATATATTTT
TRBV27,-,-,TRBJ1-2,CASSLSMGDGGYTF,TGTGCCAGCAGTTTATCGATGGGAGACGGGGGCTACACCTTC
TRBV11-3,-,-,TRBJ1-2,CASSPRVRGNYGYTF,TGTGCCAGCAGCCCGCGAGTACGAGGGAACTATGGCTACACCTTC
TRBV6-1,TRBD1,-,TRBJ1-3,CASSVRQGGSGNTIYF,TGTGCCAGCAGTGTTAGACAGGGGGGTTCTGGAAACACCATATATTTT
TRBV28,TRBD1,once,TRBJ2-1,CASSSGQGFRNEQFF,TGTGCCAGCAGCTCGGGACAGGGGTTTCGCAATGAGCAGTTCTTC
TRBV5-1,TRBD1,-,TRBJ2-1,CASRDRGQGEQFF,TGCGCCAGCAGGGACAGGGGGCAAGGTGAGCAGTTCTTC
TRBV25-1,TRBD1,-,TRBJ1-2,CASTGGPSYGYTF,TGTGCCAGTACAGGGGGCCCGTCCTATGGCTACACCTTC
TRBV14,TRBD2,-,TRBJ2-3,CASSLGLAGVVTDTQYF,TGTGCCAGCAGCCTAGGACTAGCGGGAGTGGTAACAGATACGCAGTATTTT
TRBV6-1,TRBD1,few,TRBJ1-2,CASSADREFGYTF,TGTGCCAGCAGTGCGGACAGGGAATTCGGCTACACCTTC
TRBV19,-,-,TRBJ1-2,CASSIFRADYGYTF,TGTGCCAGTAGTATTTTCAGGGCCGACTATGGCTACACCTTC
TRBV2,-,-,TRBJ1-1,CASSETTNRNTEAFF,TGTGCCAGCAGTGAAACCACAAACCGAAACACTGAAGCTTTCTTT
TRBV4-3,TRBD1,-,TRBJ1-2,CASSQTRTGGYGYTF,TGCGCCAGCAGCCAAACGAGGACAGGGGGCTATGGCTACACCTTC
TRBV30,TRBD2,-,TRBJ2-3,CARGRGGLFTDTQYF,TGTGCCCGAGGGCGGGGGGGCCTATTCACAGATACGCAGTATTTT
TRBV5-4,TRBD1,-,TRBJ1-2,CASSLERTGINYGYTF,TGTGCCAGCAGCTTGGAACGGACAGGAATTAACTATGGCTACACCTTC
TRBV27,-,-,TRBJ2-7,CASSVRDSPYYEQYF,TGTGCCAGCAGTGTGCGGGACAGCCCTTACTACGAGCAGTACTTC
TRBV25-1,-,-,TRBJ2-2,CASSSELFF,TGTGCCAGCAGCTCGGAGCTGTTTTTT
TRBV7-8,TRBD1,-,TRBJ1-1,CASSAGTGVYTEAFF,TGTGCCAGCAGCGCGGGGACAGGGGTGTATACTGAAGCTTTCTTT
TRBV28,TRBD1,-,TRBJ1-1,CASSLWGRRGRTEAFF,TGTGCCAGCAGTTTATGGGGTCGCAGGGGGAGGACTGAAGCTTTCTTT
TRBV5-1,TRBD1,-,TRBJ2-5,CASSLGQGAVETQYF,TGCGCCAGCAGCTTGGGACAGGGGGCAGTGGAGACCCAGTACTTC
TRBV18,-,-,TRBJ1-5,CASSPGGAVQLNQPQHF,TGTGCCAGCTCACCTGGGGGGGCCGTTCAACTTAATCAGCCCCAGCATTTT
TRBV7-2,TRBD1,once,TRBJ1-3,CASSSQGAPGNTIYF,TGTGCCAGCAGTTCACAGGGGGCGCCTGGAAACACCATATATTTT
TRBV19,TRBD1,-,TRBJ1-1,CASSNLRDRGFPTKGTEAFF,TGTGCCAGTAGTAATCTCCGGGACAGGGGTTTTCCGACCAAGGGAACTGAAGCTTTCTTT
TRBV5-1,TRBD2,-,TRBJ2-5,CASSLDERGVFETQYF,TGCGCCAGCAGCTTGGATGAGCGGGGGGTTTTTGAGACCCAGTACTTC
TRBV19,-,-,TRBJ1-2,CASRRVPGAYGYTF,TGTGCCAGTAGGAGGGTTCCGGGCGCATATGGCTACACCTTC
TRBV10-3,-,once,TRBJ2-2,CAISESNRGAVGELFF,TGTGCCATCAGTGAGTCGAATCGGGGGGCTGTCGGGGAGCTGTTTTTT
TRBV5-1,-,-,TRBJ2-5,CASTKGRQNTQETQYF,TGCGCCAGCACCAAGGGCAGACAGAACACCCAAGAGACCCAGTACTTC
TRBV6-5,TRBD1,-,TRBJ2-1,CASSSPRTGLFGEQFF,TGTGCCAGCAGTTCCCCGCGGACAGGGTTATTCGGGGAGCAGTTCTTC
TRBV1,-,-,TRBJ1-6,CTSRAGHGRPNSPLHF,TGCACCAGCAGGGCGGGCCACGGTAGACCTAATTCACCCCTCCACTTT
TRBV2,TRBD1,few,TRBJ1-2,CASSVRTGLFYGYTF,TGTGCCAGCAGTGTAAGGACAGGGTTATTCTATGGCTACACCTTC
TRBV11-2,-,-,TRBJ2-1,CASSFITVEQFF,TGTGCCAGCAGCTTTATAACTGTTGAGCAGTTCTTC
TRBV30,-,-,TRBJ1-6,CAWSTGTFNSPLYF,TGTGCCTGGAGCACCGGGACATTTAATTCACCCCTCTACTTT
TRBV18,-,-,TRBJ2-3,CASSPRTGSTDTQYF,TGTGCCAGCTCACCACGCACAGGCAGCACAGATACGCAGTATTTT
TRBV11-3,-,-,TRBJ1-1,CASSFGTPNTEAFF,TGTGCCAGCAGCTTCGGGACACCGAACACTGAAGCTTTCTTT
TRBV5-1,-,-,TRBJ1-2,CASCKYPEDYGYTF,TGCGCCAGCTGTAAATATCCGGAGGACTATGGCTACACCTTC
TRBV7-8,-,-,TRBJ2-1,CASSWGRNEQFF,TGTGCCAGCAGCTGGGGGAGGAATGAGCAGTTCTTC
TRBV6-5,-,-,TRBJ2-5,CASRNSGGGKQYF,TGTGCCAGCAGAAACTCGGGTGGGGGGAAGCAGTACTTC
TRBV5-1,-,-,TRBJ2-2,CASSLGAGNTGELFF,TGCGCCAGCAGCTTGGGAGCGGGGAACACCGGGGAGCTGTTTTTT